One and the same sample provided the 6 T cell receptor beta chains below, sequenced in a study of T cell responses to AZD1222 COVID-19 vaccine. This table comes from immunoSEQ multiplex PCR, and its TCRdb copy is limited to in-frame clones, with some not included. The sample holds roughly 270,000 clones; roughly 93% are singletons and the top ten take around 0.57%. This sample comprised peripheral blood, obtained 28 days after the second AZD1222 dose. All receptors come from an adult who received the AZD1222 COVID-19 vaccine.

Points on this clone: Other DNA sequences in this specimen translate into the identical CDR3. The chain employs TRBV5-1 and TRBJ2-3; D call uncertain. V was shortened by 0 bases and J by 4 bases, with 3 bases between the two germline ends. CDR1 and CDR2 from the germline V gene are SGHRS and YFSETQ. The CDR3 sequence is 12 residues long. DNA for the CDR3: TGCGCCAGCAGCTTGGGCGCAGATACGCAGTATTTT. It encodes CASSLGADTQYF.

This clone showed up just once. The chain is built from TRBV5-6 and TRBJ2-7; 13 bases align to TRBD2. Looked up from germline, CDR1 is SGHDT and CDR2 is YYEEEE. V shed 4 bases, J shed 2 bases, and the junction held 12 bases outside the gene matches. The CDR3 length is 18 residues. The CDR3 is CASSLGQGTSGTAYEQYF. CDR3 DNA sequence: TGTGCCAGCAGCCTGGGACAGGGGACTAGCGGGACCGCCTACGAGCAGTACTTC. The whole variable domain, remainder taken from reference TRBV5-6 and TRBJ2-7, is DAGVTQSPTHLIKTRGQQVTLRCSPKSGHDTVSWYQQALGQGPQFIFQYYEEEERQRGNFPDRFSGHQFPNYSSELNVNALLLGDSALYLCASSLGQGTSGTAYEQYFGPGTRLTVT.

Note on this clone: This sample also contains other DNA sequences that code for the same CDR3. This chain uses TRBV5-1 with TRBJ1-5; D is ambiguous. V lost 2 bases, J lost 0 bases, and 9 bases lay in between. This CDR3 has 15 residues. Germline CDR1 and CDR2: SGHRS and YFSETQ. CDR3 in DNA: TGCGCCAGCAGCTTAGAAGGGAATAGCAATCAGCCCCAGCATTTT. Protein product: CASSLEGNSNQPQHF.

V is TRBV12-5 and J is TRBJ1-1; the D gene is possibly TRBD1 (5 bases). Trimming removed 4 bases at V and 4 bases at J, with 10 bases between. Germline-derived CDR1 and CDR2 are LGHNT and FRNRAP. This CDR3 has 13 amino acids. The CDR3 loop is CASGSQGGTEAFF. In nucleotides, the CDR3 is TGTGCTAGTGGTTCCCAGGGTGGCACTGAAGCTTTCTTT.

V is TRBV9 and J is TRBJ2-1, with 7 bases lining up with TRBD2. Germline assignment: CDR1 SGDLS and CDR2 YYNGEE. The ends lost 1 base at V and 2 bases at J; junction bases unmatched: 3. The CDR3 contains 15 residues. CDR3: CASSVREGPYNEQFF. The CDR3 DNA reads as TGTGCCAGCAGCGTAAGGGAGGGCCCCTACAATGAGCAGTTCTTC.

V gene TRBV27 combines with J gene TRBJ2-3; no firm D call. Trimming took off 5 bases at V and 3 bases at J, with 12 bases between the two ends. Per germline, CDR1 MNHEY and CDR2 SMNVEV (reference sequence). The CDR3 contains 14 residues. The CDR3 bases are TGTGCCAGCAGTACCGGACCGAGGACAGATACGCAGTATTTT. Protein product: CASSTGPRTDTQYF.